The 16 T cell receptor beta chains presented below share a single source sample, sequenced in a study of cytomegalovirus exposure and HLA in healthy donors listed by TCRdb under 2017. The library was built by means of the immunoSEQ multiplex PCR assay. For the multiplex PCR, a mixture combining 60 forward primers for TCR Vbeta segments and 13 reverse primers for TCR Jbeta segments was used. Drawn from immuneACCESS, this table holds only the in-frame rearrangements with V and J called that TCRdb kept. Clones are partly lost; checked studies trace under half to an unresolved V gene and leave the rest unexplained. In all, the sample holds under 200,000 clones, and 70% to 80% of those were seen once. More than 4% of the sample rests with the top ten. The sequenced sample was PBMCs. These receptors came from a middle-aged man in good health and CMV-seronegative.

The chain is built from TRBV7-9 and TRBJ2-1, with 9 positions matching TRBD1. With 5 bases clipped from V and 8 bases from J, the junction kept 7 bases outside the gene matches. Germline V gene lookup returns CDR1 SEHNR and CDR2 FQNEAQ (reference sequence). The CDR3 runs 14 residues. CDR3 sequence: CASSPRTGDDEQFF. DNA for the CDR3: TGTGCCAGCAGCCCTCGGACAGGGGATGATGAGCAGTTCTTC.

V is TRBV19 and J is TRBJ2-2, with 7 bases fitting TRBD1. Germline V lookup: CDR1 LNHDA, CDR2 SQIVND (reference sequence). The CDR3 sequence is 15 residues long. J lost 5 bases, V lost 5 bases, and 8 bases had no gene match. The CDR3 coding sequence is TGTGCCAGTAGTCTCACGGGACAGATGACCGGGGAGCTGTTTTTT. Translation gives CASSLTGQMTGELFF.

The chain joins TRBV28 to TRBJ1-5; 8 bases line up with TRBD1. From germline, CDR1 is MDHEN and CDR2 SYDVKM. The CDR3 totals 13 residues. The trim removed 7 bases at V and 9 bases at J, leaving 8 bases unmatched. The CDR3 reads CASTEAGGRPQHF. The CDR3 DNA reads as TGTGCCAGCACCGAAGCAGGGGGCCGGCCCCAGCATTTT.

V gene TRBV19 combines with J gene TRBJ1-1, with D unresolved. Germline values: CDR1 LNHDA, CDR2 SQIVND (reference sequence). The V gene lost 4 bases and the J gene lost 1 base, with 10 bases spanning the gap. The CDR3 runs 14 residues. CDR3 sequence reads: CASSRREPNTEAFF. DNA of the CDR3: TGTGCCAGTAGTAGGAGGGAACCGAACACTGAAGCTTTCTTT.

The genes are TRBV5-5 and TRBJ2-5, with a possible D match to TRBD1 (6 bases). Looked up from germline, CDR1 is SGHKS and CDR2 is YYEKEE (reference sequence). Trimming took 6 bases from V and 4 from J, leaving 16 bases between them. The CDR3 contains 14 residues. CDR3 DNA: TGTGCCAGCAATATTCCAGGGGATGGAGAGACCCAGTACTTC. Protein: CASNIPGDGETQYF.

V is TRBV5-6 and J is TRBJ1-6; tentative D call: TRBD1 (6 bases). There are 13 residues in the CDR3. V lost 3 bases, J lost 5 bases, and 6 bases lay in between. CDR1 SGHDT and CDR2 YYEEEE come from the germline V gene. The CDR3, as DNA: TGTGCCAGCAGCTGGGACAATAATTCACCCCTCCACTTT. As protein: CASSWDNNSPLHF.

The chain carries TRBV7-9 and TRBJ1-1, with D uncertain. CDR1 is SEHNR and CDR2 is FQNEAQ in the germline V gene (reference sequence). The V and J ends lost 11 bases and 3 bases respectively, with 13 bases between them. The length of the CDR3 is 12 residues. The chain's CDR3 is CASLGRDTEAFF. The CDR3 bases are TGTGCCTCCCTAGGGAGGGACACTGAAGCTTTCTTT.

V is TRBV11-3 and J is TRBJ1-3, with D possibly matching TRBD1 (6 bases). Per germline, CDR1 SGHNT and CDR2 YENEEA. V was trimmed by 4 bases and J by 0 bases, leaving 10 bases between them. This CDR3 spans 15 amino acids. CDR3 DNA: TGTGCCAGCAGCTCCCACAGGGACTCTGGAAACACCATATATTTT. This encodes CASSSHRDSGNTIYF. Full variable domain (missing parts from reference TRBV11-3 and TRBJ1-3): EAGVVQSPRYKIIEKKQPVAFWCNPISGHNTLYWYLQNLGQGPELLIRYENEEAVDDSQLPKDRFSAERLKGVDSTLKIQPAELGDSAVYLCASSSHRDSGNTIYFGEGSWLTVV.

The V call is TRBV5-1, the J call TRBJ2-5; 7 bases align to TRBD2. The V segment lost 0 bases and the J segment 4 bases; nucleotides outside the gene matches: 6. Germline CDR1 and CDR2: SGHRS and YFSETQ. There are 15 residues in the CDR3. For the CDR3, the DNA is TGCGCCAGCAGCTTGGCAGGCAGGGAGGGAGAGACCCAGTACTTC. Translating it yields CASSLAGREGETQYF. The variable domain in full, with the rest retrieved from reference TRBV5-1 and TRBJ2-5, is KAGVTQTPRYLIKTRGQQVTLSCSPISGHRSVSWYQQTPGQGLQFLFEYFSETQRNKGNFPGRFSGRQFSNSRSEMNVSTLELGDSALYLCASSLAGREGETQYFGPGTRLLVL.

The chain links TRBV19 to TRBJ2-1, with D uncertain. The ends were cut back, 3 bases at V and 7 bases at J, with 13 bases in the middle. Germline values: CDR1 LNHDA, CDR2 SQIVND (reference sequence). The CDR3 runs to 14 residues. CDR3 DNA: TGTGCCAGTAGTATGGAGCTCGCCCCAAATGAGCAGTTCTTC. Translating it yields CASSMELAPNEQFF.

J is TRBJ2-1 and V is TRBV7-8, with 9 nucleotides matching TRBD1. The trim removed 4 bases at V and 6 bases at J, leaving 4 bases unmatched. The CDR3 has 14 amino acids. The germline CDR1 and CDR2 sequences are SGHVS and FQNEAQ. Here the CDR3 reads CASSSMTGGNEQFF. In nucleotides, the CDR3 is TGTGCCAGCAGCTCTATGACAGGGGGCAATGAGCAGTTCTTC.

The rearrangement joins TRBV28 to TRBJ1-1; the match to TRBD1 covers 8 bases. The junction had 8 bases not matched to a gene; V was cut back by 9 bases and J by 5 bases. The germline gives CDR1 MDHEN, CDR2 SYDVKM. CDR3 length: 13 amino acids. This CDR3 reads CASFPRGLTEAFF. In nucleotides, the CDR3 is TGTGCCAGTTTCCCCAGGGGGCTGACTGAAGCTTTCTTT.

This clone was recorded only once. V usage is TRBV27 and J usage is TRBJ1-2; 7 positions match TRBD1. CDR1 is MNHEY and CDR2 is SMNVEV in the germline V gene (reference sequence). V trimming: 2 bases; J trimming: 3 bases; junction bases outside the gene matches: 3. This CDR3 spans 14 amino acids. CDR3 coding DNA: TGTGCCAGCAGTTTACGACAGGGTTACTATGGCTACACCTTC. Translated, it gives CASSLRQGYYGYTF.

This chain links TRBV7-2 with TRBJ2-2, with D unclear. The germline V gene has CDR1 SGHTA and CDR2 FQGNSA. Trimming cost V 5 bases and J 0 bases, with 7 bases left between them. CDR3 length: 14 amino acids. CDR3 amino acids: CASSRDSNTGELFF. In nucleotides, the CDR3 is TGTGCCAGCAGCCGTGACTCGAACACCGGGGAGCTGTTTTTT. The full variable domain, its missing parts supplied by reference TRBV7-2 and TRBJ2-2, is GAGVSQSPSNKVTEKGKDVELRCDPISGHTALYWYRQSLGQGLEFLIYFQGNSAPDKSGLPSDRFSAERTGGSVSTLTIQRTQQEDSAVYLCASSRDSNTGELFFGEGSRLTVL.

The chain couples TRBV7-9 to TRBJ2-1, with D perhaps TRBD2 (5 bases). Germline assignment: CDR1 SEHNR and CDR2 FQNEAQ (reference sequence). Trimming took 3 bases from V and 5 from J, leaving 17 bases between them. CDR3 size: 16 residues. The CDR3 protein is CASSFLNHRENNEQFF. The CDR3 DNA sequence: TGTGCCAGCAGCTTCCTAAACCACCGGGAAAACAATGAGCAGTTCTTC.

As DNA, the CDR3 is TGTGCCAGCAGCGATTCCGGGACTAGCGGGACTTTGATCAATGAGCAGTTCTTC. The encoded protein is CASSDSGTSGTLINEQFF. The rearrangement joins TRBV7-9 to TRBJ2-1; 13 positions agree with TRBD2. The CDR3 consists of 18 residues. V was pared by 5 bases and J by 6 bases, with 13 bases of the junction left unmatched. The germline V gene encodes CDR1 SEHNR and CDR2 FQNEAQ (reference sequence). The complete variable domain, with remaining parts taken from reference TRBV7-9 and TRBJ2-1, reads DTGVSQNPRHKITKRGQNVTFRCDPISEHNRLYWYRQTLGQGPEFLTYFQNEAQLEKSRLLSDRFSAERPKGSFSTLEIQRTEQGDSAMYLCASSDSGTSGTLINEQFFGPGTRLTVL.